Below are 29 T cell receptor beta chains sequenced from a single sample in a study of beta chain features in type 1 diabetes. Antigens of these TCRs are unknown. As every portion of the isolated RNA was reverse transcribed, the sequencing read expressed TCRB transcripts. Sequenced by immunoSEQ multiplex PCR; TCRdb stores in-frame clones only, minus some. Found here are 640,000 or so clones, 11% to 15% of them singletons; the top ten hold 0.035% to 0.04%. Study-wide findings and caveats: Moderately but significantly shorter TCRB CDR3s were found in Type 1 diabetes patients in all four CD4+ subsets.

Sequencing was done on a sample of naive CD4+ T cells from blood. The receptors were sampled from a young man with type 1 diabetes.

There are a few counts of this clone. The V and J genes are TRBV28 and TRBJ1-2; D may be TRBD1 (5 bases). Germline lookup yields CDR1 MDHEN and CDR2 SYDVKM. This CDR3 spans 17 amino acids. Trimming took off 1 base at V and 4 bases at J, with 19 bases between the two ends. The CDR3 sequence is CASSLYPGRDPFYGYTF. The CDR3 region has the DNA TGTGCCAGCAGTTTATACCCCGGCAGGGATCCTTTCTATGGCTACACCTTC.

The rearrangement uses TRBV7-3 and TRBJ1-2, with TRBD1 as a possible D gene (5 bases). V was pared by 5 bases and J by 8 bases, with 15 bases between. CDR1 and CDR2 (germline): SGHTA, FQGTGA. The CDR3 contains 13 residues. CDR3 in amino acids: CASSLQGQGGYTF. CDR3 nucleotide sequence: TGTGCCAGCAGCCTTCAGGGCCAAGGGGGCTACACCTTC.

The V gene is TRBV28, the J gene TRBJ2-5; D is unresolved. Germline loops: CDR1 MDHEN, CDR2 SYDVKM. CDR3 length: 12 residues. Deletions cut 2 bases from V and 5 bases from J, with 6 bases between. This chain's CDR3 is CASSLLGETQYF. The CDR3 DNA is TGTGCCAGCAGTTTACTGGGGGAGACCCAGTACTTC.

This clone showed up just once. Here the CDR3 reads CASSQDLRPGGNYGYTF. The CDR3 DNA follows: TGCGCCAGCAGCCAAGATCTTCGCCCAGGGGGGAACTATGGCTACACCTTC. The chain has TRBV4-1 and TRBJ1-2, with TRBD1 identical over 7 bases. This CDR3 comprises 17 residues. Germline assignment: CDR1 MGHRA and CDR2 YSYEKL. Trimming cost V 0 bases and J 2 bases; bases outside gene matches: 9.

The V call is TRBV6-6, the J call TRBJ2-3; D unclear. The CDR3 is 12 residues long. Germline V CDR1 and CDR2: MNHNY, SVGAGI (reference sequence). With 4 bases removed from V and 4 bases from J, the gap between germline ends came to 6 bases. CDR3 sequence (DNA): TGTGCCAGCAGTTGGGCTGCAGATACGCAGTATTTT. This translates into CASSWAADTQYF.

This clone turned up a few times. The chain combines TRBV7-2 with TRBJ2-4, with D perhaps TRBD2 (5 bases). The ends were cut back, 5 bases at V and 7 bases at J, with 15 bases in the middle. From germline, CDR1 is SGHTA and CDR2 FQGNSA. The CDR3 is made up of 14 amino acids. CDR3 in DNA: TGTGCCAGCAGCCGGAGTCTCGGCGGGAACATTCAGTACTTC. This sequence encodes CASSRSLGGNIQYF.

This clone has just a few counts. The CDR3 region is CASFNRGLRGNQPQHF. The CDR3 DNA follows: TGTGCCAGTTTTAACAGGGGACTCCGCGGCAATCAGCCCCAGCATTTT. The V and J genes are TRBV28 and TRBJ1-5; 7 nucleotides agree with TRBD1. CDR3 size: 16 residues. Germline CDR1 MDHEN, CDR2 SYDVKM. J was trimmed by 2 bases and V by 9 bases; bases with no gene match: 13.

This clone was recorded a few times. The rearrangement links TRBV30 to TRBJ1-4; TRBD1 agrees at 9 bases. Germline CDR1 and CDR2: GTSNPN and SVGIG (reference sequence). Trimming took 4 bases from V and 5 from J; bases not matched to a gene: 5. This CDR3 comprises 14 residues. CDR3 region: CAWTWDRENEKLFF. The CDR3 DNA is TGTGCCTGGACCTGGGACAGGGAAAATGAAAAACTGTTTTTT.

This clone was detected a few times. The chain uses TRBV30 and TRBJ2-3; TRBD2 matches 7 bases. Germline V gene sequence: CDR1 GTSNPN, CDR2 SVGIG (reference sequence). The CDR3 contains 13 residues. Trimming at V came to 8 bases and at J to 0 bases, leaving 5 bases not matched to a gene. The CDR3 sequence is CAGGGSSTDTQYF. As DNA, the CDR3 is TGTGCCGGGGGGGGGTCTAGCACAGATACGCAGTATTTT.

This clone has just a few counts. The CDR3, as DNA: TGCGCCAGCAGCCAAGTAAGGGAAAGAGGCAACGTCCTGACTTTC. Its translation: CASSQVRERGNVLTF. V usage is TRBV4-1 and J usage is TRBJ2-6, with D hard to call. The CDR3 loop spans 15 amino acids. Germline CDR1 MGHRA, CDR2 YSYEKL. Between the trimmed V and J ends, which lost 1 base and 9 bases, there was a span of 13 bases.

The chain couples TRBV11-2 to TRBJ1-1, with D possibly matching TRBD1 (6 bases). The CDR3 totals 14 residues. Trimming removed 5 bases at V and 8 bases at J, with 18 bases between. In germline, CDR1 is SGHAT, CDR2 FQNNGV. The CDR3, as DNA: TGTGCCAGCAGCGTACGACCTGGACAGACCGAAGCTTTCTTT. This translates into CASSVRPGQTEAFF. Together with reference TRBV11-2 and TRBJ1-1, the CDR3 gives the full variable domain: EAGVAQSPRYKIIEKRQSVAFWCNPISGHATLYWYQQILGQGPKLLIQFQNNGVVDDSQLPKDRFSAERLKGVDSTLKIQPAKLEDSAVYLCASSVRPGQTEAFFGQGTRLTVV.

This clone was found a few times. The chain has TRBV7-2 and TRBJ2-7, with 9 positions matching TRBD1. The CDR3 extends over 15 amino acids. Germline V gene lookup returns CDR1 SGHTA and CDR2 FQGNSA. V trimming: 1 base; J trimming: 4 bases; junction bases outside the gene matches: 5. Written as DNA, the CDR3 is TGTGCCAGCAGCTTAGTAGCCGACAGGGGGTACGAGCAGTACTTC. Protein product: CASSLVADRGYEQYF.

The genes are TRBV30 and TRBJ2-2; D gene uncertain. The CDR3 is 12 residues long. V was clipped by 4 bases and J by 6 bases, with 9 bases between them. Germline lookup yields CDR1 GTSNPN and CDR2 SVGIG (reference sequence). CDR3 amino acids: CAWNTNPGELFF. The CDR3 DNA reads as TGTGCCTGGAATACCAACCCCGGGGAGCTGTTTTTT.

The gene calls are TRBV2 and TRBJ2-3; D gene ambiguous. Germline V CDR1 and CDR2: SNHLY, FYNNEI. The V and J ends lost 7 bases and 3 bases respectively, with 17 bases between them. The CDR3 consists of 15 residues. CDR3 region: CASTPEAHFTDTQYF. The CDR3 DNA reads TGTGCCAGCACCCCCGAAGCCCACTTTACAGATACGCAGTATTTT.

The genes are TRBV28 and TRBJ1-4, with unresolved D. The germline V gene has CDR1 MDHEN and CDR2 SYDVKM. Between the trimmed V and J ends, which lost 1 base and 7 bases, there was a span of 7 bases. CDR3 length equals 13 residues. CDR3 sequence: CASSLYAGEKLFF. The CDR3, as DNA: TGTGCCAGCAGTTTATATGCAGGTGAAAAACTGTTTTTT.

This clone was counted a few times. This chain links TRBV5-4 with TRBJ1-2, with TRBD1 identical over 8 bases. CDR1 is SGHNT, CDR2 YYREEE, per germline (reference sequence). Germline trimming cut 1 base from V and 6 bases from J; bases unmatched to any gene: 8. The CDR3 has 15 amino acids. The CDR3 nucleotides are TGTGCCAGCAGCTTGACCCTCGACAGGGGAGATGGCTACACCTTC. It translates to CASSLTLDRGDGYTF.

This clone was counted only a few times. J is TRBJ2-7 and V is TRBV29-1; the D gene is possibly TRBD1 (6 bases). The germline CDR1 and CDR2 sequences are SQVTM and ANQGSEA. This CDR3 is 14 amino acids long. Trimming pared 5 bases from V and 1 base from J, leaving 15 bases between. The CDR3 here is CSVTPVDRSYEQYF. The CDR3 region has the DNA TGCAGCGTTACTCCGGTTGACAGGTCCTACGAGCAGTACTTC.

The chain has TRBV2 and TRBJ2-5; 13 positions agree with TRBD2. The CDR3 runs 14 residues. J gave up 9 bases and V 3 bases, and 4 bases lay outside the gene matches. Germline-derived CDR1 and CDR2 are SNHLY and FYNNEI. CDR3 sequence: CASSEGLAGRAQYF. CDR3 nucleotide sequence: TGTGCCAGCAGTGAGGGACTAGCGGGGAGGGCCCAGTACTTC.

The chain combines TRBV21-1 with TRBJ2-1; the listed D gene, TRBD1, was not tested against the DNA. TRBV21-1 corresponds to a pseudogene. The length of the CDR3 is 13 residues. The CDR3 DNA follows: TGTGCCAGCAGCATTCGGACAGAAAATGAGCAGTTCTTC. It is translated as CASSIRTENEQFF.

This chain joins TRBV7-9 and TRBJ2-1; 10 nucleotides line up with TRBD2. CDR1 is SEHNR, CDR2 FQNEAQ, per germline (reference sequence). Trimming took 3 bases from V and 9 from J; bases not matched to a gene: 8. The CDR3 is 15 amino acids. The CDR3 loop is CASSFEGLATGEQFF. DNA for the CDR3: TGTGCCAGCAGCTTCGAGGGACTAGCGACGGGTGAGCAGTTCTTC. Combining the CDR3 with reference TRBV7-9 and TRBJ2-1 gives the whole variable domain DTGVSQNPRHKITKRGQNVTFRCDPISEHNRLYWYRQTLGQGPEFLTYFQNEAQLEKSRLLSDRFSAERPKGSFSTLEIQRTEQGDSAMYLCASSFEGLATGEQFFGPGTRLTVL.

The chain employs TRBV27 and TRBJ2-1; D gene unclear. Deletions cut 5 bases from V and 0 bases from J, with 17 bases between. This CDR3 is built from 17 residues. Germline loops: CDR1 MNHEY, CDR2 SMNVEV (reference sequence). Here the CDR3 reads CASSPIEAMSSYNEQFF. DNA of the CDR3: TGTGCCAGCAGTCCGATTGAAGCGATGAGCTCCTACAATGAGCAGTTCTTC.

V and J are TRBV4-2 and TRBJ1-2, with D uncertain. The CDR3 length is 18 residues. V lost 0 bases and J lost 0, with 17 bases in between. CDR1 is LGHNA, CDR2 YNFKEQ, per germline. The DNA for the CDR3 is TGTGCCAGCAGCCAAGAACAGTCACTCGGGTTGTCTAACTATGGCTACACCTTC. Translated: CASSQEQSLGLSNYGYTF.

V and J are TRBV18 and TRBJ1-4, with 7 bases matching TRBD1. Germline V gene lookup returns CDR1 KGHSH and CDR2 LQKENI. Trimming removed 3 bases from V and 2 bases from J; junction bases left unmatched: 6. The CDR3 is made up of 16 amino acids. The CDR3 DNA reads as TGTGCCAGCTCACCGCTACAGGGGAGGACTAATGAAAAACTGTTTTTT. It yields the protein CASSPLQGRTNEKLFF.

This clone turned up a few times. The genes are TRBV10-3 and TRBJ1-5, with 10 bases identical to TRBD1. From germline, CDR1 is ENHRY and CDR2 SYGVKD. Unmatched junction bases numbered 7, after V lost 2 bases and J lost 3 bases. There are 17 residues in the CDR3. CDR3 DNA: TGTGCCATCAGTGAGATAGCGGGACAGGGGCCCAATCAGCCCCAGCATTTT. It specifies CAISEIAGQGPNQPQHF.

This clone was counted between two and nine times. This chain uses TRBV29-1 with TRBJ2-7; D is perhaps TRBD2 (5 bases). Trimming removed 5 bases at V and 2 bases at J, with 10 bases between. This CDR3 comprises 12 residues. Germline loops: CDR1 SQVTM, CDR2 ANQGSEA. The CDR3 region has the DNA TGCAGCGTTCGAGAGGGCCCCTACGAGCAGTACTTC. This sequence encodes CSVREGPYEQYF.

The chain employs TRBV7-9 and TRBJ2-5, with 14 bases aligning to TRBD2. Germline V gives CDR1 SEHNR, CDR2 FQNEAQ (reference sequence). The J segment lost 2 bases and the V segment lost 3 bases, leaving 8 bases of the junction unmatched. The CDR3 length is 18 residues. In nucleotides, the CDR3 is TGTGCCAGCAGCTTCCTACCGGGACTAGCGGGAGAACAAGAGACCCAGTACTTC. It translates to CASSFLPGLAGEQETQYF.

The chain employs TRBV6-5 and TRBJ2-1, with 11 bases identical to TRBD1. V gave up 5 bases and J gave up 8 bases; unmatched junction bases: 8. The CDR3 totals 15 residues. The germline V gene encodes CDR1 MNHEY and CDR2 SVGAGI. CDR3 sequence reads: CASSRGQGAHYEQFF. CDR3 DNA sequence: TGTGCCAGCAGTAGAGGACAGGGGGCGCATTATGAGCAGTTCTTC.

CDR3 loop: CASSLGDYLSSYNEQFF. DNA of the CDR3: TGTGCCAGCAGCTTAGGGGACTACCTGAGCTCCTACAATGAGCAGTTCTTC. The V and J genes are TRBV7-2 and TRBJ2-1, with 7 bases matching TRBD2. Per the germline V gene, CDR1 is SGHTA and CDR2 is FQGNSA. The CDR3 is 17 amino acids. V was clipped by 1 base and J by 0 bases; unmatched bases: 6.

The chain uses TRBV7-2 and TRBJ2-3; TRBD1 aligns across 8 bases. The CDR3 loop spans 13 amino acids. V shed 4 bases and J 6 bases; nucleotides not matched to a gene: 3. Germline values: CDR1 SGHTA, CDR2 FQGNSA. This CDR3 reads CASSSNRGDTQYF. Written as DNA, the CDR3 is TGTGCCAGCAGCTCAAACAGGGGGGATACGCAGTATTTT.